These 7 T cell receptor beta chains came from one sample sequenced in a study of beta chain features in type 1 diabetes. Investigators reverse transcribed all isolated RNA, so they sequenced expressed TCRB transcripts. The protocol was immunoSEQ multiplex PCR, while the TCRdb copy is restricted to in-frame clones and leaves out a portion. This sample has around 300,000 clones, with 12% to 15% found just once. Sequencing was done on a sample of central memory CD4+ T cells from blood. The receptor source for this set is a man younger than 40 in good health.

The sample holds a few counts of this clone. The rearrangement links TRBV5-1 to TRBJ2-7; 7 nucleotides match TRBD1. CDR1 and CDR2 (germline): SGHRS, YFSETQ. V gave up 0 bases and J gave up 6 bases; unmatched junction bases: 6. The CDR3 is 14 residues long. In DNA, the CDR3 is TGCGCCAGCAGCTTGGGACAGGGTTCTACCGAGCAGTACTTC. Amino acid sequence: CASSLGQGSTEQYF.

A few counts support this clone. The rearrangement uses TRBV13 and TRBJ2-1, with D tentatively TRBD2 (6 bases). The CDR3 runs to 13 residues. Germline loops: CDR1 PRHDT, CDR2 FYEKMQ (reference sequence). V was shortened by 7 bases and J by 9 bases, with 16 bases between the two germline ends. The CDR3 DNA sequence: TGTGCCAGCACACTAGCCCAGGTCCCTGAGCAGTTCTTC. This codes for CASTLAQVPEQFF. Complete variable domain (other parts from reference TRBV13 and TRBJ2-1): AAGVIQSPRHLIKEKRETATLKCYPIPRHDTVYWYQQGPGQDPQFLISFYEKMQSDKGSIPDRFSAQQFSDYHSELNMSSLELGDSALYFCASTLAQVPEQFFGPGTRLTVL.

The sample holds a few counts of this clone. V gene TRBV5-1 combines with J gene TRBJ1-1, with D unresolved. Trimming took off 2 bases at V and 0 bases at J, with 11 bases between the two ends. Germline CDR1 SGHRS, CDR2 YFSETQ. This CDR3 contains 15 residues. CDR3 residues: CASSFRSHLNTEAFF. The CDR3 nucleotides read TGCGCCAGCAGCTTCCGGTCCCACCTGAACACTGAAGCTTTCTTT.

There are many counts of this clone. J is TRBJ2-5 and V is TRBV10-1; possibly TRBD1 for D (6 bases). Germline V CDR1 and CDR2: WNHNN, SYGVQD (reference sequence). This CDR3 is 16 amino acids long. Trimming stripped 6 bases from V and 3 bases from J, with 20 bases between. This CDR3 reads CASREGQRKGEETQYF. The CDR3 bases are TGCGCCAGCAGAGAGGGCCAAAGAAAGGGGGAAGAGACCCAGTACTTC.

Only a few counts were recorded for this clone. CDR3 coding DNA: TGTGCCAGCAGCTTAATAGGCGACAGGGGGGACCCCCAGCATTTT. Amino acid sequence: CASSLIGDRGDPQHF. This chain links TRBV7-9 with TRBJ1-5, with TRBD1 identical over 9 bases. This CDR3 has 15 residues. J lost 10 bases, V lost 2 bases, and 9 bases had no gene match. In germline, CDR1 is SEHNR, CDR2 FQNEAQ (reference sequence). Full variable domain (outside the CDR3, taken from reference TRBV7-9 and TRBJ1-5): DTGVSQNPRHKITKRGQNVTFRCDPISEHNRLYWYRQTLGQGPEFLTYFQNEAQLEKSRLLSDRFSAERPKGSFSTLEIQRTEQGDSAMYLCASSLIGDRGDPQHFGDGTRLSIL.

This clone has more than one count but fewer than ten. The V call is TRBV29-1, the J call TRBJ2-5, with 10 bases aligning to TRBD1. This CDR3 comprises 13 residues. CDR1 SQVTM and CDR2 ANQGSEA come from the germline V gene. V shed 7 bases, J shed 5 bases, and the junction held 7 bases outside the gene matches. This chain's CDR3 is CSGGQGTGETQYF. The CDR3 DNA reads TGCAGCGGGGGACAGGGGACAGGGGAGACCCAGTACTTC.

J is TRBJ2-2 and V is TRBV2; the D is unclear. Trimming pared 6 bases from V and 3 bases from J, leaving 11 bases between. The V gene's germline CDR1 is SNHLY and CDR2 FYNNEI. The CDR3 sequence is 14 residues long. The CDR3 region has the DNA TGTGCCAGCAGGGTGGACGGGTACACCGGGGAGCTGTTTTTT. It translates to CASRVDGYTGELFF. The full variable domain, with the rest looked up from reference TRBV2 and TRBJ2-2, is EPEVTQTPSHQVTQMGQEVILRCVPISNHLYFYWYRQILGQKVEFLVSFYNNEISEKSEIFDDQFSVERPDGSNFTLKIRSTKLEDSAMYFCASRVDGYTGELFFGEGSRLTVL.